This T cell receptor beta chain originates from a study of follicular helper T cells after annual influenza vaccination. Study-level findings and limits: ICOS+CD38+ cTfh clonality tracked population frequency, and its change tracked circulating plasmablast change.

Germline-derived CDR1 and CDR2 are LNHDA and SQIVND (reference sequence). V was pared by 10 bases and J by 2 bases, with 9 bases between. The CDR3 covers 11 residues. Produced via immunoSEQ multiplex PCR; TCRdb's table is partial and in-frame only. The sample records over 14,000 clones, 80% to 90% being singletons. On this clone: Its antigen is not known.

The time point here: 2014-2015 season, pre-vaccination. This specimen was CXCR5- memory CD4+ T cells sorted from blood, taken on the day of influenza vaccination. The chain combines TRBV19 with TRBJ2-7; weak D call: TRBD2 (5 bases). This receptor was obtained from an adult who received the influenza vaccine. This chain's CDR3 is CATSRAYEQYF. The CDR3 nucleotides read TGTGCCACCTCGAGGGCCTACGAGCAGTACTTC.